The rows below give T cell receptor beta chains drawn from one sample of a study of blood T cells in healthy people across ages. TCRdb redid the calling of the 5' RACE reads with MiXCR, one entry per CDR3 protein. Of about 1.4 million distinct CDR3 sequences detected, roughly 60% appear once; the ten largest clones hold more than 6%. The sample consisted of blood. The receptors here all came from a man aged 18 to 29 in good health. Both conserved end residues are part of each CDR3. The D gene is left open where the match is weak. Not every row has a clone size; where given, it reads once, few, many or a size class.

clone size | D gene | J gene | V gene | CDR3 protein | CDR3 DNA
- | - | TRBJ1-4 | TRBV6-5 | CASRPEWIPEKLFF | TGTGCCAGCAGACCCGAATGGATTCCTGAAAAACTGTTTTTT
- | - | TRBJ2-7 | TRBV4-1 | CASSIRAQGTSYEQYF | TGCGCCAGCAGCATCCGGGCCCAGGGGACCTCCTACGAGCAGTACTTC
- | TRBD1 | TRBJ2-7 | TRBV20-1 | CSARRGQSNYEQYF | TGCAGTGCTAGAAGGGGACAGAGCAACTACGAGCAGTACTTC
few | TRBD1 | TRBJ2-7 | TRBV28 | CASRTGVSYEQYF | TGTGCCAGCAGGACAGGGGTTTCCTACGAGCAGTACTTC
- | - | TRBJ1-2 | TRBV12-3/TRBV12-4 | CASSPDRWGANYGYTF | TGTGCCAGCAGCCCAGACAGATGGGGAGCTAACTATGGCTACACCTTC
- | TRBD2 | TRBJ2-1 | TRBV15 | CATSRDQTSGRAGFKFF | TGTGCCACCAGCAGAGATCAGACTAGCGGGAGGGCCGGATTCAAGTTCTTC
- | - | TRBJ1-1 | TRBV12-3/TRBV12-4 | CASSDGTGNTEAFF | TGTGCCAGCAGCGATGGGACGGGGAACACTGAAGCTTTCTTT
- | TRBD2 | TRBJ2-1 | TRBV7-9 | CASSLGGSRVNEQFF | TGTGCCAGCAGCTTAGGCGGGAGCAGGGTCAATGAGCAGTTCTTC
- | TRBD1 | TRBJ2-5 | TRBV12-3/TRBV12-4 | CASGTGGIQETQYF | TGTGCCAGCGGGACAGGGGGCATCCAAGAGACCCAGTACTTC
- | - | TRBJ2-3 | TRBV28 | CASSLPLPTKQYF | TGTGCCAGCAGTCTTCCTTTGCCCACAAAACAGTATTTT
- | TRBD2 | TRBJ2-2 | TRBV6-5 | CASSYAGGSTGELFF | TGTGCCAGCAGTTACGCGGGCGGGAGTACCGGGGAGCTGTTTTTT
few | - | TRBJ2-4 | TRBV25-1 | CASSEFGAAKNIQYF | TGTGCCAGCAGTGAATTTGGGGCGGCCAAAAACATTCAGTACTTC
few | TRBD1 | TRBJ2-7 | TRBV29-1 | CSVERMDRVRGYEQYF | TGCAGCGTCGAGAGGATGGACAGGGTAAGGGGCTACGAGCAGTACTTC
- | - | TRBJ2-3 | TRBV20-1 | CSASGQNYNPDTQYF | TGCAGTGCTAGTGGACAAAACTACAACCCAGATACGCAGTATTTT
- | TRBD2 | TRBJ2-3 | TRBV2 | CAEWGGSTDTQYF | TGTGCCGAGTGGGGGGGGAGCACAGATACGCAGTATTTT
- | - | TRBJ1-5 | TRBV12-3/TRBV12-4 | CASSFNPGRRGNQPQHF | TGTGCCAGCAGTTTTAATCCGGGACGGCGCGGTAATCAGCCCCAGCATTTT
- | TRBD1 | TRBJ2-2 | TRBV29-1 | CSVEVGQGAAGELFF | TGCAGCGTTGAAGTCGGGCAGGGGGCCGCCGGGGAGCTGTTTTTT
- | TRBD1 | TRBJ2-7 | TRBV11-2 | CASSLVRDSVPYEQYF | TGTGCCAGCAGCTTAGTTCGGGACAGTGTACCCTACGAGCAGTACTTC
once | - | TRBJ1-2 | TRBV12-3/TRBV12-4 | CASSLWERNYGYTF | TGTGCCAGCAGTTTATGGGAAAGAAACTATGGCTACACCTTC
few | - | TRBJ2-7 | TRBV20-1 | CSARWGVEQYF | TGCAGTGCTAGGTGGGGGGTCGAGCAGTACTTC
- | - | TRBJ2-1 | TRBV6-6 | CASSYSNERTGYNEQFF | TGTGCCAGCAGTTACTCGAATGAGCGGACTGGATACAATGAGCAGTTCTTC
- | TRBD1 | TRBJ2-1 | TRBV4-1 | CASSQNGQGGSEQFF | TGCGCCAGCAGCCAAAACGGACAGGGGGGGAGTGAGCAGTTCTTC
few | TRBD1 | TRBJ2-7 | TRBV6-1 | CASSEWGTGSYEQYF | TGTGCCAGCAGTGAATGGGGGACAGGGTCCTACGAGCAGTACTTC
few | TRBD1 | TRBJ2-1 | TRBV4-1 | CASSQVGGQGKAEQFF | TGCGCCAGCAGCCAAGTCGGGGGACAGGGTAAAGCTGAGCAGTTCTTC
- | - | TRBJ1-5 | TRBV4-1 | CASSQPPDGQPQHF | TGCGCCAGCAGCCAACCCCCAGACGGTCAGCCCCAGCATTTT
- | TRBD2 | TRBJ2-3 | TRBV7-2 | CASSFPLAGLPFSTDTQYF | TGTGCCAGCAGCTTCCCACTAGCGGGACTCCCATTTAGCACAGATACGCAGTATTTT
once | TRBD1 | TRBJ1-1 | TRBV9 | CASSATGTDEAFF | TGTGCCAGCAGCGCCACCGGGACAGATGAAGCTTTCTTT
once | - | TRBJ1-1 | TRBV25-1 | CASSEYLSSNTEAFF | TGTGCCAGCAGTGAATATCTTAGCTCAAACACTGAAGCTTTCTTT
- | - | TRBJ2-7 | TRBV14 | CASSYTGRSYEQYF | TGTGCCAGCAGTTATACAGGGAGGTCCTACGAGCAGTACTTC
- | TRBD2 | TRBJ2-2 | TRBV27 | CASRQLAGPNTGELFF | TGTGCCAGCAGACAACTAGCGGGCCCGAACACCGGGGAGCTGTTTTTT
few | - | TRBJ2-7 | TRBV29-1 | CSVKSQDYEQYF | TGCAGCGTTAAATCTCAGGATTACGAGCAGTACTTC
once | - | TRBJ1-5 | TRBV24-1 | CATSDLTGQRNQPQHF | TGTGCCACCAGTGATTTGACAGGGCAACGCAATCAGCCCCAGCATTTT
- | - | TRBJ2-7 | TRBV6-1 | CASSEEGQVYEQYF | TGTGCCAGCAGTGAAGAGGGGCAGGTCTACGAGCAGTACTTC
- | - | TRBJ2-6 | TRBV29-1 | CSVILSGANVLTF | TGCAGCGTTATCCTCTCTGGGGCCAACGTCCTGACTTTC
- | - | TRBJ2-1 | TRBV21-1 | CASSARDSNEQFF | TGTGCCAGCAGCGCCCGGGACAGTAATGAGCAGTTCTTC
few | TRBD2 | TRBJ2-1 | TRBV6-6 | CASWPSGTYNEQFF | TGTGCCAGCTGGCCTAGCGGGACGTACAATGAGCAGTTCTTC
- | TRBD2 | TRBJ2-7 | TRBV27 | CASSPGLAAPLREQYF | TGTGCCAGCAGTCCCGGACTAGCGGCCCCTTTGAGGGAGCAGTACTTC
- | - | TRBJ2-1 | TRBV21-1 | CASSRLKGGCSYNEQFF | TGTGCCAGCAGCCGCTTGAAGGGAGGGTGTTCCTACAATGAGCAGTTCTTC
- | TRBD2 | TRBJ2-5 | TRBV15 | CATSRSTSGSGETQYF | TGTGCCACCAGCAGATCTACTAGCGGGAGTGGAGAGACCCAGTACTTC
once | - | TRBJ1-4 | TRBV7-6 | CASTLNPVAMVHNEKLFF | TGTGCCAGCACCTTAAACCCCGTCGCCATGGTCCACAATGAAAAACTGTTTTTT
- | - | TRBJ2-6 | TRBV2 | CATRDSGANALTF | TGTGCCACCCGGGACTCTGGGGCCAACGCCCTGACTTTC
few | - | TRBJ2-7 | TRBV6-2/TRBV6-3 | CASSLVLNYEQYF | TGTGCCAGCAGTCTAGTCCTGAACTACGAGCAGTACTTC
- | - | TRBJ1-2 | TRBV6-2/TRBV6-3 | CASKGGFGYTF | TGTGCCAGCAAGGGAGGTTTCGGCTACACCTTC
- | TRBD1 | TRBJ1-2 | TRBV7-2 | CATPGQGQELYGYTF | TGTGCCACCCCGGGACAGGGTCAGGAACTGTATGGCTACACCTTC
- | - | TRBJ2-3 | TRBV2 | CASRPLTGERDTQYF | TGTGCCAGCAGACCCCTGACGGGGGAGCGAGATACGCAGTATTTT
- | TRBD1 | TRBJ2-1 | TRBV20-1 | CSVVGQGNLFGDEQFF | TGCAGTGTTGTGGGACAGGGCAACCTTTTTGGCGATGAGCAGTTCTTC
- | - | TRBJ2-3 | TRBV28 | CASRAVGGPSAPTDTQYF | TGTGCCAGCAGGGCAGTAGGGGGGCCCAGCGCCCCCACAGATACGCAGTATTTT
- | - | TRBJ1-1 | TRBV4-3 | CASSQVTLGLGTEAFF | TGCGCCAGCAGCCAAGTTACTCTGGGACTGGGAACTGAAGCTTTCTTT
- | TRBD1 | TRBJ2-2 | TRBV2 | CASRRGQGVVGELFF | TGTGCCAGCAGAAGGGGACAGGGGGTTGTCGGGGAGCTGTTTTTT
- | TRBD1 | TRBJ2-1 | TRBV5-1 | CASSPGQNDEQFF | TGCGCCAGCAGCCCGGGACAGAACGATGAGCAGTTCTTC
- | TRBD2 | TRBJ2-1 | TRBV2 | CASSSGIYGQFF | TGTGCCAGTTCTAGCGGGATCTATGGGCAGTTCTTC
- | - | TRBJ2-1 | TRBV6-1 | CASSEEGNARNNEQFF | TGTGCCAGCAGTGAAGAAGGAAATGCCCGGAACAATGAGCAGTTCTTC
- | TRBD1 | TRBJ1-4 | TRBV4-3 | CASSRGTADNEKLFF | TGCGCCAGCAGTAGAGGGACAGCCGATAATGAAAAACTGTTTTTT